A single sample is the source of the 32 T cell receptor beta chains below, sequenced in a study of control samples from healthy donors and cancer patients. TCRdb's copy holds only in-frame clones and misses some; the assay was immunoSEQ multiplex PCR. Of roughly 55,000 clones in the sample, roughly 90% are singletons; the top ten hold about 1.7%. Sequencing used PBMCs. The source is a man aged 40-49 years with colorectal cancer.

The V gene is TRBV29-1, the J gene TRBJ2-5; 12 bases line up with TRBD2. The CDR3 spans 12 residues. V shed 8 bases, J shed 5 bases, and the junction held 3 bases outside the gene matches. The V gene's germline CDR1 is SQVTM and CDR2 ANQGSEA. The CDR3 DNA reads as TGCAGCCTAGCGGGGGGGAGGGAGACCCAGTACTTC. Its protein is CSLAGGRETQYF.

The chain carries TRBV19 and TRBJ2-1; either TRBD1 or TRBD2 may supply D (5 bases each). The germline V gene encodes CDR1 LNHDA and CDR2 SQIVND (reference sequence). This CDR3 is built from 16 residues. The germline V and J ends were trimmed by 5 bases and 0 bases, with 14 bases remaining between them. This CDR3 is CASSRRSGTSYNEQFF. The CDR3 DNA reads TGTGCCAGTAGTCGGCGCTCCGGGACCTCCTACAATGAGCAGTTCTTC.

CDR3 amino acids: CASSFVEGKSPLHF. The DNA of the CDR3 is TGTGCCAGCAGCTTTGTGGAGGGGAAATCACCCCTCCACTTT. The rearrangement joins TRBV11-2 to TRBJ1-6; the D gene is possibly TRBD1 (5 bases). The CDR3 runs 14 residues. Deletions cut 3 bases from V and 10 bases from J, with 13 bases between. From germline, CDR1 is SGHAT and CDR2 FQNNGV.

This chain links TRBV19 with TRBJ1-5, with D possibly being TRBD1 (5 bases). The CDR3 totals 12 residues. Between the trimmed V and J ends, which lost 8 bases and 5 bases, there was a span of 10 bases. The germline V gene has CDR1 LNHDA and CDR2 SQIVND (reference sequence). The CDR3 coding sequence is TGTGCCAGTCGACAGAAAGATCAGCCCCAGCATTTT. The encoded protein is CASRQKDQPQHF.

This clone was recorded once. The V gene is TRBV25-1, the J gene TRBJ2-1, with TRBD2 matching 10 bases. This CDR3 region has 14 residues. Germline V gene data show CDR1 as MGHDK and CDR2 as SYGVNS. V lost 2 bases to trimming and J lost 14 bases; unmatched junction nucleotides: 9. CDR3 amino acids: CASSERERGGREFF. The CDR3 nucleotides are TGTGCCAGCAGTGAACGGGAGCGGGGGGGACGGGAGTTCTTC.

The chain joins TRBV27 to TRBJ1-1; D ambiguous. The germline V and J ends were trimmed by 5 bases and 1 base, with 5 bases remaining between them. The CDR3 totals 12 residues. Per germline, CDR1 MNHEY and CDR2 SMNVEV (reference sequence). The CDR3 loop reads CASSRSNTEAFF. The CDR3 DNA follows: TGTGCCAGCAGTCGCTCGAACACTGAAGCTTTCTTT.

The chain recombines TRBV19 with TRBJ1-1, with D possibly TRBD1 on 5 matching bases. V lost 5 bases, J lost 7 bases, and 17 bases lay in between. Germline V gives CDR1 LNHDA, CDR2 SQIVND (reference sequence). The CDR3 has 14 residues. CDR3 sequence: CASSPRGSFREAFF. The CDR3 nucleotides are TGTGCCAGTAGTCCCCGGGGGTCTTTTCGTGAAGCTTTCTTT.

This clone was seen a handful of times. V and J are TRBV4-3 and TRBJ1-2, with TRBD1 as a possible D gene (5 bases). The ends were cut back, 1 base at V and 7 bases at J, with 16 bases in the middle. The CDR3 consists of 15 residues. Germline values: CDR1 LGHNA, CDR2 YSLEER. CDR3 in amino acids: CASSQVQAGPGGYTF. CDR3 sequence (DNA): TGCGCCAGCAGCCAAGTTCAAGCAGGGCCTGGTGGCTACACCTTC.

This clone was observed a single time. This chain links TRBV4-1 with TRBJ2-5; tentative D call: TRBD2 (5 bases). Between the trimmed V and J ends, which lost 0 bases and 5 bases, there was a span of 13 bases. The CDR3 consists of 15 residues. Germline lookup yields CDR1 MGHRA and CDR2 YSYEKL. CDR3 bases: TGCGCCAGCAGCCAAGATGGGAGAGGGTCGGAGACCCAGTACTTC. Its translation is CASSQDGRGSETQYF.

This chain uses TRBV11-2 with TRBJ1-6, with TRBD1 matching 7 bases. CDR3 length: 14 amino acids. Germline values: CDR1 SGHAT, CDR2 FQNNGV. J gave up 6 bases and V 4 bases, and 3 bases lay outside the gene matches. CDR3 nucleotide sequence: TGTGCCAGCAGCTGGGGACAGATTAATTCACCCCTCCACTTT. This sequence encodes CASSWGQINSPLHF.

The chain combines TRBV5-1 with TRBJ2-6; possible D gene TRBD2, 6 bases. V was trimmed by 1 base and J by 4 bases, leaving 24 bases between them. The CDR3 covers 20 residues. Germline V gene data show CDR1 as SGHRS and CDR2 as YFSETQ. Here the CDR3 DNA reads TGCGCCAGCAGCTTGCGGAACCGGGACTCCGATGTTCGCGGGGCCAACGTCCTGACTTTC. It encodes CASSLRNRDSDVRGANVLTF. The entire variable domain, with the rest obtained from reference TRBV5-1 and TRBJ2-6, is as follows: KAGVTQTPRYLIKTRGQQVTLSCSPISGHRSVSWYQQTPGQGLQFLFEYFSETQRNKGNFPGRFSGRQFSNSRSEMNVSTLELGDSALYLCASSLRNRDSDVRGANVLTFGAGSRLTVL.

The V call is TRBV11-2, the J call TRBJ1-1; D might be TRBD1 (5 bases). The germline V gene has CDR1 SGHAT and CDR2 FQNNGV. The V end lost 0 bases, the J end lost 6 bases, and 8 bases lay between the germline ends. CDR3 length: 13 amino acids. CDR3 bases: TGTGCCAGCAGCTTAGATAGAGGGGCTGAAGCTTTCTTT. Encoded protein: CASSLDRGAEAFF.

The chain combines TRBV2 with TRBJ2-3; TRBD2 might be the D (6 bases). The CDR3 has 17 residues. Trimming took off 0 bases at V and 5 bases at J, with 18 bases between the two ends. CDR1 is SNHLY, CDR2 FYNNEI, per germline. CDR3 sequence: CASSEARLDFGGDTQYF. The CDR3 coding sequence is TGTGCCAGCAGTGAAGCGCGTCTAGACTTCGGGGGAGATACGCAGTATTTT.

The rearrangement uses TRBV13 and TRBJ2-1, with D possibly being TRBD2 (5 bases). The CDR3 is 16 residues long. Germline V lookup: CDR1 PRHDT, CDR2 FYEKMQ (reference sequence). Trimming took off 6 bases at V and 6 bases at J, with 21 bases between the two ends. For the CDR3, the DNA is TGTGCCAGCAGTCATAGAGGAAACCCCCGGGGCAATGAGCAGTTCTTC. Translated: CASSHRGNPRGNEQFF. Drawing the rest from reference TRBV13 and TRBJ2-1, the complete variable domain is AAGVIQSPRHLIKEKRETATLKCYPIPRHDTVYWYQQGPGQDPQFLISFYEKMQSDKGSIPDRFSAQQFSDYHSELNMSSLELGDSALYFCASSHRGNPRGNEQFFGPGTRLTVL.

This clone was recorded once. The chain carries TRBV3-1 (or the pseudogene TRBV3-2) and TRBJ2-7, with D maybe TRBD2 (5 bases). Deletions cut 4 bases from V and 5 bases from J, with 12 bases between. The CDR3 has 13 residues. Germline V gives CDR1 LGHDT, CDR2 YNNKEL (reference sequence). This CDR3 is CASSPYSVDEQYF. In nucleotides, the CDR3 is TGTGCCAGCAGCCCCTATAGCGTGGACGAGCAGTACTTC.

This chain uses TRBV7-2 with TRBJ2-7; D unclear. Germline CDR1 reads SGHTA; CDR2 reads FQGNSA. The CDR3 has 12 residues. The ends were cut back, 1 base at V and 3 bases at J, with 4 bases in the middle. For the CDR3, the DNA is TGTGCCAGCAGCTTAGATTTCTACGAGCAGTACTTC. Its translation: CASSLDFYEQYF.

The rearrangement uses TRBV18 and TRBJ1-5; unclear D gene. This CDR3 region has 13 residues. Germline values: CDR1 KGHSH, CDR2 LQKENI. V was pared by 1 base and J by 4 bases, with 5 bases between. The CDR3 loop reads CASSPQGNQPQHF. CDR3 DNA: TGTGCCAGCTCACCACAGGGAAATCAGCCCCAGCATTTT.

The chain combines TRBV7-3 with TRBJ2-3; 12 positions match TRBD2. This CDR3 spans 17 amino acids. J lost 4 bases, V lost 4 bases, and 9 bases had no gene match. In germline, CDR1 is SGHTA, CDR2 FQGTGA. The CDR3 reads CASSSGLAGLGSDTQYF. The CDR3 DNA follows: TGTGCCAGCAGCTCTGGACTAGCGGGGTTAGGGTCAGATACGCAGTATTTT.

The CDR3 sequence is CASSQGTTAYNEQFF. CDR3 nucleotides: TGCGCCAGCAGCCAAGGGACTACAGCCTACAATGAGCAGTTCTTC. V and J are TRBV4-3 and TRBJ2-1, with a possible D match to TRBD2 (6 bases). CDR1 LGHNA and CDR2 YSLEER come from the germline V gene. The CDR3 loop spans 15 amino acids. V lost 1 base and J 2 bases, leaving 9 bases between the germline ends.

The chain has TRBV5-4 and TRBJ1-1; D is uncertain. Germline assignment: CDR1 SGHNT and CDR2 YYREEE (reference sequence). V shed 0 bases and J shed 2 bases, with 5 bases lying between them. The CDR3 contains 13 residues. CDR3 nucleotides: TGTGCCAGCAGCTTGGAGGGAAACACTGAAGCTTTCTTT. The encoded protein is CASSLEGNTEAFF.

The chain's CDR3 is CASSDPQGRRQFF. Here the CDR3 DNA reads TGTGCCAGCAGTGACCCGCAGGGCCGACGGCAGTTCTTC. The V and J genes are TRBV6-4 and TRBJ2-1; tentative D call: TRBD1 (5 bases). Germline CDR1 is MRHNA and CDR2 is SNTAGT. V lost 2 bases, J lost 12 bases, and 14 bases lay in between. The CDR3 consists of 13 residues.

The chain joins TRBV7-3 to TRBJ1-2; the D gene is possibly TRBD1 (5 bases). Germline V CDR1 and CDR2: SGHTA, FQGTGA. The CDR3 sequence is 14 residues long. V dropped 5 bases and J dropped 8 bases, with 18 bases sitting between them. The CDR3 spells CASSPVDGAGGYTF. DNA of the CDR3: TGTGCCAGCAGCCCTGTGGACGGGGCAGGGGGCTACACCTTC.

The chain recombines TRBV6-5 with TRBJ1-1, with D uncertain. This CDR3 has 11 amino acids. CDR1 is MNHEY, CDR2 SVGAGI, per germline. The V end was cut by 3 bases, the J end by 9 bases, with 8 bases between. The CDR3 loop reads CASSYDRKAFF. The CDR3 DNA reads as TGTGCCAGCAGTTATGATAGGAAAGCTTTCTTT.

CDR3 sequence reads: CASSPWLAGAFSYEQYF. The CDR3 DNA follows: TGTGCCAGCAGCCCCTGGTTGGCCGGAGCGTTCTCCTACGAGCAGTACTTC. The V call is TRBV5-6, the J call TRBJ2-7; no definite D call. The CDR3 consists of 17 residues. V lost 4 bases and J lost 0, with 20 bases in between. CDR1 is SGHDT and CDR2 is YYEEEE in the germline V gene.

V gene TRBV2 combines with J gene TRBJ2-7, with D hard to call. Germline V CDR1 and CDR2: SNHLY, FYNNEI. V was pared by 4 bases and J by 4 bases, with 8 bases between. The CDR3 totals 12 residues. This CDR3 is CASSVTEYEQYF. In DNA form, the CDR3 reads TGTGCCAGCAGTGTTACAGAGTACGAGCAGTACTTC.

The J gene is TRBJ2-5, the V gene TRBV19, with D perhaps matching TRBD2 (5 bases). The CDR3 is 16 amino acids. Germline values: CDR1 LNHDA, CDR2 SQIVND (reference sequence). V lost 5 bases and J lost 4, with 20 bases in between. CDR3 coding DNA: TGTGCCAGTAGTCCCCGGACCCTAGGAGGTGGAGAGACCCAGTACTTC. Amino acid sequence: CASSPRTLGGGETQYF. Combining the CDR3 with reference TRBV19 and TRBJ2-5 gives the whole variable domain DGGITQSPKYLFRKEGQNVTLSCEQNLNHDAMYWYRQDPGQGLRLIYYSQIVNDFQKGDIAEGYSVSREKKESFPLTVTSAQKNPTAFYLCASSPRTLGGGETQYFGPGTRLLVL.

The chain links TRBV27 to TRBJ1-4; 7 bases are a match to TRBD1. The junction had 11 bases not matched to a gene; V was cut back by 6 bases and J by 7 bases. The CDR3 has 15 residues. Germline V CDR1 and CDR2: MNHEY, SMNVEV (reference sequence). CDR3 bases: TGTGCCAGCAGGCGACAGACAGGGTTAGGTGAAAAACTGTTTTTT. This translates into CASRRQTGLGEKLFF.

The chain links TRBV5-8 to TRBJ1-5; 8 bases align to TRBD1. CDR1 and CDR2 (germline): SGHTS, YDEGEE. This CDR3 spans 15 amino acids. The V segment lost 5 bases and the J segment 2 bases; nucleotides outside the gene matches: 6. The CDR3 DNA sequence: TGTGCCAGCAGTTTGACAGGGGAAGGCAATCAGCCCCAGCATTTT. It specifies CASSLTGEGNQPQHF.

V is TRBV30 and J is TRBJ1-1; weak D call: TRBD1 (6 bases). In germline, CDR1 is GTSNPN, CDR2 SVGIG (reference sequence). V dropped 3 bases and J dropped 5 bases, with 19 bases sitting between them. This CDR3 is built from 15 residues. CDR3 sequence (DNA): TGTGCCTGGAGCGGAGGGGGGATCGAGAAAACTGAAGCTTTCTTT. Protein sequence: CAWSGGGIEKTEAFF. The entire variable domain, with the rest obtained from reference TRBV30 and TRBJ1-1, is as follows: SQTIHQWPATLVQPVGSPLSLECTVEGTSNPNLYWYRQAAGRGLQLLFYSVGIGQISSEVPQNLSASRPQDRQFILSSKKLLLSDSGFYLCAWSGGGIEKTEAFFGQGTRLTVV.

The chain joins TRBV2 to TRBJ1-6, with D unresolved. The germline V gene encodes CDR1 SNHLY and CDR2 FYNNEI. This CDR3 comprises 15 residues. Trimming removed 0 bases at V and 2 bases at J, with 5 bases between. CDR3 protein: CASSEAGTYNSPLHF. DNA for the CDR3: TGTGCCAGCAGTGAAGCCGGGACCTATAATTCACCCCTCCACTTT.

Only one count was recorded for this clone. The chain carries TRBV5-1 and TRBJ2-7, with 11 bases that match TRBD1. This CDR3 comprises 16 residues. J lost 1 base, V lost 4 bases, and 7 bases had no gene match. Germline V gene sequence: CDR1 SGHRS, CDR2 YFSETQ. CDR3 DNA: TGCGCCAGCAGCGCCGGACAGGGGGCAGGGTCCTACGAGCAGTACTTC. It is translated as CASSAGQGAGSYEQYF.

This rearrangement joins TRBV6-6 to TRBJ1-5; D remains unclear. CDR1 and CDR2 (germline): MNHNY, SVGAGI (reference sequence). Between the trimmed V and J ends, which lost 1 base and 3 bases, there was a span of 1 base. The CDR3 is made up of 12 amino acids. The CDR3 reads CASSYFNQPQHF. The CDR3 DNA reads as TGTGCCAGCAGTTACTTCAATCAGCCCCAGCATTTT.